Listed below are T cell receptor beta chains from one sample, sequenced in a study of T cell responses to AZD1222 COVID-19 vaccine. Here immunoSEQ multiplex PCR was the method, and the copy in TCRdb shows in-frame clones only, minus some. Among under 200,000 clones listed, more than 85% were seen once. The sample here was peripheral blood, taken on day 0 of AZD1222 vaccination. The receptors here all came from an adult in good health. Both conserved end residues are part of each CDR3. Each record gives: CDR3 DNA, CDR3 protein, clone size, V gene, J gene, D gene. D genes are given only for firm matches. Expanded clones get a size class; other rows say once, few or many, or leave the size out.

CDR3 DNA: TGTGCCACCCACAGGGAAAGCACAGATACGCAGTATTTT
CDR3 protein: CATHRESTDTQYF
clone size: NA
V gene: TRBV10-3
J gene: TRBJ2-3
D gene: NA

CDR3 DNA: TGTGCTAGTGGTCAGGAGACAGGGCCGGGCACCGGGGAGCTGTTTTTT
CDR3 protein: CASGQETGPGTGELFF
clone size: NA
V gene: TRBV12-5
J gene: TRBJ2-2
D gene: TRBD1

CDR3 DNA: TGTGCCAGTAGTATCCCGGCGGAGAACTATGGCTACACCTTC
CDR3 protein: CASSIPAENYGYTF
clone size: once
V gene: TRBV19
J gene: TRBJ1-2
D gene: NA

CDR3 DNA: TGTGCCATCAGCCCCGGGACCTCTGACTATGGCTACACCTTC
CDR3 protein: CAISPGTSDYGYTF
clone size: NA
V gene: TRBV10-3
J gene: TRBJ1-2
D gene: NA

CDR3 DNA: TGTGCCAGCAGTTACTCGCCCAGGGGGACCTACAATGAGCAGTTCTTC
CDR3 protein: CASSYSPRGTYNEQFF
clone size: NA
V gene: TRBV6-5
J gene: TRBJ2-1
D gene: TRBD1

CDR3 DNA: TGTGCCAGCAGTGAAACCAGGGCGGGAGGGTTCCGAATATCACCCCTCCACTTT
CDR3 protein: CASSETRAGGFRISPLHF
clone size: once
V gene: TRBV6-1
J gene: TRBJ1-6
D gene: NA

CDR3 DNA: TGTGCCAGCAGTGGGGGACTTCCCTACAATGAGCAGTTCTTC
CDR3 protein: CASSGGLPYNEQFF
clone size: NA
V gene: TRBV2
J gene: TRBJ2-1
D gene: NA

CDR3 DNA: TGTGCCAGTAGTATACTGAATCAGATCAATCAGCCCCAGCATTTT
CDR3 protein: CASSILNQINQPQHF
clone size: NA
V gene: TRBV19
J gene: TRBJ1-5
D gene: NA

CDR3 DNA: TGTGCCAGTAGTACTCTTAAGCGGCTCGGGGATAATTCACCCCTCCACTTT
CDR3 protein: CASSTLKRLGDNSPLHF
clone size: NA
V gene: TRBV19
J gene: TRBJ1-6
D gene: NA

CDR3 DNA: TGTGCCAGCAGCTCGACAGGGAAAAGAACAGATACGCAGTATTTT
CDR3 protein: CASSSTGKRTDTQYF
clone size: once
V gene: TRBV7-8
J gene: TRBJ2-3
D gene: TRBD1

CDR3 DNA: TGTGCCTGGAGTGTAGTATCAGCGAACACTGAAGCTTTCTTT
CDR3 protein: CAWSVVSANTEAFF
clone size: NA
V gene: TRBV30
J gene: TRBJ1-1
D gene: NA

CDR3 DNA: TGTGCCAGCAGCCAGATACGGTTGGAAAAACTGTTTTTT
CDR3 protein: CASSQIRLEKLFF
clone size: NA
V gene: TRBV27
J gene: TRBJ1-4
D gene: NA

CDR3 DNA: TGTGCCAGCTCACCACCTCTGAACATGAACACTGAAGCTTTCTTT
CDR3 protein: CASSPPLNMNTEAFF
clone size: NA
V gene: TRBV18
J gene: TRBJ1-1
D gene: NA

CDR3 DNA: TGCGCCAGCAGCCAAACAGGGGTCCTATACACCGGGGAGCTGTTTTTT
CDR3 protein: CASSQTGVLYTGELFF
clone size: NA
V gene: TRBV4-1
J gene: TRBJ2-2
D gene: TRBD1

CDR3 DNA: TGTGCCAGCAGAGTGGGGCTTGGGGAAGCTTTCTTT
CDR3 protein: CASRVGLGEAFF
clone size: NA
V gene: TRBV27
J gene: TRBJ1-1
D gene: NA

CDR3 DNA: TGCAGCGTTGAAAGCTGGATAGAGAACACTGAAGCTTTCTTT
CDR3 protein: CSVESWIENTEAFF
clone size: once
V gene: TRBV29-1
J gene: TRBJ1-1
D gene: NA

CDR3 DNA: TGTGCCAGCAGCCGGACAGGGGCCCCCTCGGAACTGTTTTTT
CDR3 protein: CASSRTGAPSELFF
clone size: NA
V gene: TRBV11-2
J gene: TRBJ1-4
D gene: TRBD1

CDR3 DNA: TGTGCCAGCAGTATCCGGACAGGGCTGGCTGAAGCTTTCTTT
CDR3 protein: CASSIRTGLAEAFF
clone size: NA
V gene: TRBV5-6
J gene: TRBJ1-1
D gene: TRBD1

CDR3 DNA: TGTGCCAGTAGTATAAGGGCTGGTTATAGCAATCAGCCCCAGCATTTT
CDR3 protein: CASSIRAGYSNQPQHF
clone size: NA
V gene: TRBV19
J gene: TRBJ1-5
D gene: NA

CDR3 DNA: TGTGCCTGGAGTATAGGGTGGGCTGAAGCTTTCTTT
CDR3 protein: CAWSIGWAEAFF
clone size: NA
V gene: TRBV30
J gene: TRBJ1-1
D gene: NA

CDR3 DNA: TGTGCCAGCAGCCCCGGGGGGACTAGGCACACCGGGGAGCTGTTTTTT
CDR3 protein: CASSPGGTRHTGELFF
clone size: NA
V gene: TRBV7-9
J gene: TRBJ2-2
D gene: TRBD2

CDR3 DNA: TGCGCCAGCAGCGCCGCCGGGGAGAGTGGCACCGGGGAGCTGTTTTTT
CDR3 protein: CASSAAGESGTGELFF
clone size: NA
V gene: TRBV5-1
J gene: TRBJ2-2
D gene: NA

CDR3 DNA: TGTGCCAGCAGTGAGGGAGGGGGAGGAAACACCATATATTTT
CDR3 protein: CASSEGGGGNTIYF
clone size: NA
V gene: TRBV6-1
J gene: TRBJ1-3
D gene: NA

CDR3 DNA: TGTGCCACCAGTGATCGGACAGGGGTAGCTTTCTTT
CDR3 protein: CATSDRTGVAFF
clone size: NA
V gene: TRBV24-1
J gene: TRBJ1-1
D gene: TRBD1

CDR3 DNA: TGTGCCAGCAGCCCCTACACCTTC
CDR3 protein: CASSPYTF
clone size: once
V gene: TRBV2
J gene: TRBJ1-2
D gene: NA

CDR3 DNA: TGCGCCAGCAGCACCGAGGGTGCCGGGGAGCTGTTTTTT
CDR3 protein: CASSTEGAGELFF
clone size: NA
V gene: TRBV5-1
J gene: TRBJ2-2
D gene: NA

CDR3 DNA: TGCGCCAGCAGCTTGGGTGAGGGGAGCGTCAGCAATCAGCCCCAGCATTTT
CDR3 protein: CASSLGEGSVSNQPQHF
clone size: NA
V gene: TRBV5-1
J gene: TRBJ1-5
D gene: NA

CDR3 DNA: TGTGCCAGCAGCCAACAGACAGGGAACGGCTACACCTTC
CDR3 protein: CASSQQTGNGYTF
clone size: NA
V gene: TRBV3-1/TRBV3-2
J gene: TRBJ1-2
D gene: TRBD1

CDR3 DNA: TGCGCCAGCAGCCAAGAATGGACTCGTTCAGATACGCAGTATTTT
CDR3 protein: CASSQEWTRSDTQYF
clone size: NA
V gene: TRBV4-1
J gene: TRBJ2-3
D gene: NA

CDR3 DNA: TGTGCCAGCAGCATAGACGGGACTAGCGGGGGTTCAGATACGCAGTATTTT
CDR3 protein: CASSIDGTSGGSDTQYF
clone size: NA
V gene: TRBV7-9
J gene: TRBJ2-3
D gene: TRBD2

CDR3 DNA: TGTGCCAGCAGCACCAACACAGATACGCAGTATTTT
CDR3 protein: CASSTNTDTQYF
clone size: NA
V gene: TRBV27
J gene: TRBJ2-3
D gene: NA

CDR3 DNA: TGTGCCAGCAGCCTCAGTACCTATGGCTACACCTTC
CDR3 protein: CASSLSTYGYTF
clone size: few
V gene: TRBV12-3/TRBV12-4
J gene: TRBJ1-2
D gene: NA

CDR3 DNA: TGTGCCATCAGTGAAGGGGGGCTATCCAACACCGGGGAGCTGTTTTTT
CDR3 protein: CAISEGGLSNTGELFF
clone size: NA
V gene: TRBV10-3
J gene: TRBJ2-2
D gene: NA

CDR3 DNA: TGTGCCATCAGTGTGGGACAGGGAGTCGTATCAGATACGCAGTATTTT
CDR3 protein: CAISVGQGVVSDTQYF
clone size: NA
V gene: TRBV10-3
J gene: TRBJ2-3
D gene: TRBD1

CDR3 DNA: TGTGCCAGTAGTCCGATCCTCCGGGGAGGGGTAAGAAGAAATGAGCAGTTCTTC
CDR3 protein: CASSPILRGGVRRNEQFF
clone size: NA
V gene: TRBV19
J gene: TRBJ2-1
D gene: TRBD2